Listed below are T cell receptor beta chains from one sample, sequenced in a study of cytotoxic CD8 clonotypes in ibrutinib-treated CLL. Clones were sequenced by immunoSEQ multiplex PCR, and TCRdb holds only the in-frame ones, with some missing. The sample gives a few hundred thousand clones, about 80% of which show up once; about 6.7% is in the top ten. Sequencing was performed on PBMCs, taken before ibrutinib treatment. The origin of the receptors is a human donor with chronic lymphocytic leukemia. Both conserved end residues are part of each CDR3. The order of the fields is CDR3 DNA, CDR3 protein, D gene, clone size, J gene, V gene. D genes are given only for firm matches. Not all rows give a size; the values are once, few, many and, for expanded clones, a class.

DNA: TGTGCCAGCAGTTACTCGAGGGGGGGAAATCAGGAGCAGTACTTC
CDR3: CASSYSRGGNQEQYF
D: NA
size: NA
J: TRBJ2-7
V: TRBV6-5

DNA: TGTGCCAGCAGCCAAGATCTTGAGGGAGAGCAGTACTTC
CDR3: CASSQDLEGEQYF
D: NA
size: NA
J: TRBJ2-7
V: TRBV4-2

DNA: TGTGCCAGCAGCGATGCGGGCCTCACCTACGAGCAGTACTTC
CDR3: CASSDAGLTYEQYF
D: NA
size: NA
J: TRBJ2-7
V: TRBV5-6

DNA: TGTGCCAGCAGCCTCTTATCCGCGGCCAGCTCCTACGAGCAGTACTTC
CDR3: CASSLLSAASSYEQYF
D: NA
size: few
J: TRBJ2-7
V: TRBV7-2

DNA: TGTGCCAGAGTGAAACCCACCGGGACAGGGTCGGATGAGCAGTTCTTC
CDR3: CARVKPTGTGSDEQFF
D: TRBD1
size: NA
J: TRBJ2-1
V: TRBV2

DNA: TGTGCCAGCGTCATAGGGTTCTCGGGCACTGAAGCTTTCTTT
CDR3: CASVIGFSGTEAFF
D: NA
size: once
J: TRBJ1-1
V: TRBV7-8

DNA: TGTGCCAGCAGCTTATACGCTACTAGCGGGAGGGTAAATGAGCAGTTCTTC
CDR3: CASSLYATSGRVNEQFF
D: TRBD2
size: NA
J: TRBJ2-1
V: TRBV5-4

DNA: TGCAGCGTCAATCCCGGGACGGCGAACACCGGGGAGCTGTTTTTT
CDR3: CSVNPGTANTGELFF
D: NA
size: NA
J: TRBJ2-2
V: TRBV29-1

DNA: TGTGCCAGCAGTTTACTAGCGGGAGGGCCGACAGATACGCAGTATTTT
CDR3: CASSLLAGGPTDTQYF
D: TRBD2
size: NA
J: TRBJ2-3
V: TRBV28

DNA: TGTGCCAGCAGCTTTTTCCAGGGTCCTGGCTATGGCTACACCTTC
CDR3: CASSFFQGPGYGYTF
D: NA
size: few
J: TRBJ1-2
V: TRBV11-2

DNA: TGTGCCAGCAGCCCCCAGATGTCAGCGAACTATGGCTACACCTTC
CDR3: CASSPQMSANYGYTF
D: NA
size: NA
J: TRBJ1-2
V: TRBV9

DNA: TGTGCCAGCAGCCAAGTTTCCAGGTCTAGCGGGAGAGGAGAGACCCAGTACTTC
CDR3: CASSQVSRSSGRGETQYF
D: TRBD2
size: NA
J: TRBJ2-5
V: TRBV4-2

DNA: TGTGCCAGCAGTCCGCAGGGGAACACTGAAGCTTTCTTT
CDR3: CASSPQGNTEAFF
D: NA
size: NA
J: TRBJ1-1
V: TRBV27

DNA: TGTGCCAGCAGCCAACCGGGACTAGCAATGGAGACCCAGTACTTC
CDR3: CASSQPGLAMETQYF
D: TRBD2
size: NA
J: TRBJ2-5
V: TRBV7-9

DNA: TGCGCCAGCAGTGCCAGGGGGCTCTACGAGCAGTACTTC
CDR3: CASSARGLYEQYF
D: TRBD1
size: NA
J: TRBJ2-7
V: TRBV10-2

DNA: TGTGCCAGCGGGGCCGGGCCGCTCTATGGCTACACCTTC
CDR3: CASGAGPLYGYTF
D: NA
size: NA
J: TRBJ1-2
V: TRBV9

DNA: TGTGCCAGCAGCTCTGGACTCAACTATGGCTACACCTTC
CDR3: CASSSGLNYGYTF
D: NA
size: NA
J: TRBJ1-2
V: TRBV5-4

DNA: TGTGCCATCAAGCGGGGACTAGCGGTCGGAGATGAGCAGTTCTTC
CDR3: CAIKRGLAVGDEQFF
D: TRBD2
size: NA
J: TRBJ2-1
V: TRBV10-3

DNA: TGTGCCAGCAGTGAAGCAGGGCAGGGGTATGGCTACACCTTC
CDR3: CASSEAGQGYGYTF
D: NA
size: NA
J: TRBJ1-2
V: TRBV6-1

DNA: TGCGCCAGCAGTACGGAGCCCGGGGAGCTGTTTTTT
CDR3: CASSTEPGELFF
D: NA
size: few
J: TRBJ2-2
V: TRBV5-1

DNA: TGTGCCAGCAGCTTAAGGGGGATGAACACTGAAGCTTTCTTT
CDR3: CASSLRGMNTEAFF
D: NA
size: NA
J: TRBJ1-1
V: TRBV7-9

DNA: TGTGCCAGCAGCTGGGGGCCCGGGACAGGGGACCAAGAGACCCAGTACTTC
CDR3: CASSWGPGTGDQETQYF
D: TRBD1
size: NA
J: TRBJ2-5
V: TRBV11-3

DNA: TGTGCCAGCAGCTTGGGTATTGGTGAGCAGTTCTTC
CDR3: CASSLGIGEQFF
D: NA
size: NA
J: TRBJ2-1
V: TRBV7-2

DNA: TGTGCCAGCAGCTGGCGGGAGACGGGCACCGGGGAGCTGTTTTTT
CDR3: CASSWRETGTGELFF
D: TRBD2
size: NA
J: TRBJ2-2
V: TRBV7-6

DNA: TGTGCCAGCAGCTTGGGGGCAGGGGGCCACAATGAGCAGTTCTTC
CDR3: CASSLGAGGHNEQFF
D: TRBD1
size: NA
J: TRBJ2-1
V: TRBV5-4

DNA: TGCGCCAGCAGCTACCTGGTTGCCTACGAGCAGTACTTC
CDR3: CASSYLVAYEQYF
D: NA
size: NA
J: TRBJ2-7
V: TRBV5-1

DNA: TGTGCCACCAGCAGAGATCGGCGGGAGGGGTGGACTGAAGCTTTCTTT
CDR3: CATSRDRREGWTEAFF
D: NA
size: NA
J: TRBJ1-1
V: TRBV15

DNA: TGTGCCAGCATGGCGGGAAACTACAATGAGCAGTTCTTC
CDR3: CASMAGNYNEQFF
D: NA
size: NA
J: TRBJ2-1
V: TRBV7-3

DNA: TGTGCCAGCAGTCTAGGACAGAACACTGAAGCTTTCTTT
CDR3: CASSLGQNTEAFF
D: NA
size: NA
J: TRBJ1-1
V: TRBV6-6

DNA: TGTGCCAGCAGTTTTGGGGGTTACAATGAGCAGTTCTTC
CDR3: CASSFGGYNEQFF
D: NA
size: once
J: TRBJ2-1
V: TRBV27

DNA: TGCGCCAGCAGCCCCCGCGAGGGCGGGAACACTGAAGCTTTCTTT
CDR3: CASSPREGGNTEAFF
D: NA
size: NA
J: TRBJ1-1
V: TRBV5-1

DNA: TGTGCCAGCAGTTTATCTAGGGGCGGGAGGTCTGATACGCAGTATTTT
CDR3: CASSLSRGGRSDTQYF
D: TRBD2
size: NA
J: TRBJ2-3
V: TRBV28

DNA: TGTGCCAGCCTCAGCGGGGCTTACGAGCAGTACTTC
CDR3: CASLSGAYEQYF
D: TRBD2
size: NA
J: TRBJ2-7
V: TRBV28

DNA: TGTGCCAGCAGTGAACCAAGGACGGGCAACACTGAAGCTTTCTTT
CDR3: CASSEPRTGNTEAFF
D: NA
size: NA
J: TRBJ1-1
V: TRBV25-1

DNA: TGTGCCAGCTCACCATCTAGGACAGGGTTTGGCTACACCTTC
CDR3: CASSPSRTGFGYTF
D: TRBD1
size: NA
J: TRBJ1-2
V: TRBV18

DNA: TGTGCCAGCAGTACCGTAAGGGCAGGGGGCCATGAGCAGTTCTTC
CDR3: CASSTVRAGGHEQFF
D: TRBD1
size: NA
J: TRBJ2-1
V: TRBV2

DNA: TGTGCCAGCAGCTTAAACCTTCTCACAGATACGCAGTATTTT
CDR3: CASSLNLLTDTQYF
D: NA
size: NA
J: TRBJ2-3
V: TRBV7-6

DNA: TGTGCCAGCAGGCAAGGTGATGGGAGGGGCACTGAAGCTTTCTTT
CDR3: CASRQGDGRGTEAFF
D: NA
size: few
J: TRBJ1-1
V: TRBV11-2

DNA: TGCGCCAGCAGCCTTCTGCTTGACAGAGGGGATTACGAGCAGTACTTC
CDR3: CASSLLLDRGDYEQYF
D: NA
size: few
J: TRBJ2-7
V: TRBV4-1

DNA: TGTGCCAGCTCTCGGGACGGCTCCTACAATGAGCAGTTCTTC
CDR3: CASSRDGSYNEQFF
D: NA
size: NA
J: TRBJ2-1
V: TRBV7-3

DNA: TGTGCCAGCAGCCCTTGGAGGGGCAATCAGCCCCAGCATTTT
CDR3: CASSPWRGNQPQHF
D: NA
size: NA
J: TRBJ1-5
V: TRBV7-8

DNA: TGTGCCAGCAACAGGGTAGAAGAGACCCAGTACTTC
CDR3: CASNRVEETQYF
D: NA
size: NA
J: TRBJ2-5
V: TRBV5-4

DNA: TGTGCCAGCAGTTACTCTCGGGGCGGGAGGGCAGATACGCAGTATTTT
CDR3: CASSYSRGGRADTQYF
D: TRBD2
size: NA
J: TRBJ2-3
V: TRBV6-5

DNA: TGTGCCATCAGCGTCGGGGGGGACACCGGGGAGCTGTTTTTT
CDR3: CAISVGGDTGELFF
D: TRBD2
size: NA
J: TRBJ2-2
V: TRBV10-3

DNA: TGTGCCAGCAAAATAGAGAGCACAGATACGCAGTATTTT
CDR3: CASKIESTDTQYF
D: NA
size: NA
J: TRBJ2-3
V: TRBV2

DNA: TGTGCCAGCAGTGACCCGGAGTCAGATACGCAGTATTTT
CDR3: CASSDPESDTQYF
D: NA
size: NA
J: TRBJ2-3
V: TRBV25-1

DNA: TGCAGCGTTGAATCGGTAGCGGGCTCCTACAATGAGCAGTTCTTC
CDR3: CSVESVAGSYNEQFF
D: TRBD2
size: NA
J: TRBJ2-1
V: TRBV29-1

DNA: TGTGCCAGCAGCCCCAACTCAGCGGGAGGGGGTGACATTCAGTACTTC
CDR3: CASSPNSAGGGDIQYF
D: TRBD2
size: few
J: TRBJ2-4
V: TRBV7-8

DNA: TGTGCCAGCAGCAGCAGCGGGAGCCAAGAGACCCAGTACTTC
CDR3: CASSSSGSQETQYF
D: TRBD2
size: NA
J: TRBJ2-5
V: TRBV5-6

DNA: TGTGCCAGCTCACGGGACAGGGATACTATATTAAACTATGGCTACACCTTC
CDR3: CASSRDRDTILNYGYTF
D: TRBD1
size: NA
J: TRBJ1-2
V: TRBV18

DNA: TGTGCCGACCCGGGCTATGGCTACACCTTC
CDR3: CADPGYGYTF
D: NA
size: NA
J: TRBJ1-2
V: TRBV2

DNA: TGTGCCAGCAGCCCTTTCGCGGTAGCGGGAGGGTTAAGCTCCTACAATGAGCAGTTCTTC
CDR3: CASSPFAVAGGLSSYNEQFF
D: TRBD2
size: NA
J: TRBJ2-1
V: TRBV11-3

DNA: TGTGCCTGGAACCCCGGGACACGTGCTTTCTTT
CDR3: CAWNPGTRAFF
D: NA
size: NA
J: TRBJ1-1
V: TRBV30

DNA: TGTGCCAGTAGTACCCAAGGACAAGAGACCCAGTACTTC
CDR3: CASSTQGQETQYF
D: NA
size: NA
J: TRBJ2-5
V: TRBV19